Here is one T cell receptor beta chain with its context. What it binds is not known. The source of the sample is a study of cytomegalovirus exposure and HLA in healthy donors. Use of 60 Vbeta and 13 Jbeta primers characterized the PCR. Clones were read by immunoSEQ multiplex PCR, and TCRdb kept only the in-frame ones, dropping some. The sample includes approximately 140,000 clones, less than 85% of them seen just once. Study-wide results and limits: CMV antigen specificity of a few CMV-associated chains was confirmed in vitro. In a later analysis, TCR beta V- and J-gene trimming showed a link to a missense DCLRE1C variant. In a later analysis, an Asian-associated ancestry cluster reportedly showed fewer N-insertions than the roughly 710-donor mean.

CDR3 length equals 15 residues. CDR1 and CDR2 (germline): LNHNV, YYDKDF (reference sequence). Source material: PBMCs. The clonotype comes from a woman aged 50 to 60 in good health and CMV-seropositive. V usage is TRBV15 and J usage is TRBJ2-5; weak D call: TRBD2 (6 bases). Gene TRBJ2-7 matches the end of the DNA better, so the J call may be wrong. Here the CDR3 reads CATSRFGTGRREQYF. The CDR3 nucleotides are TGTGCCACCAGCAGATTCGGGACTGGCAGGCGCGAGCAGTACTTC.